These T cell receptor beta chains were read from a single sample in a study of beta chain features in type 1 diabetes. Generated by immunoSEQ multiplex PCR, the TCRdb table keeps only in-frame clones and is missing some. The table includes 600,000 to 700,000 clones, roughly 12% detected once. The source material was naive CD4+ T cells from blood. These receptors were obtained from a man younger than 35 with type 1 diabetes. CDR3s include the opening cysteine and the closing phenylalanine or tryptophan. Fields, in order: V gene, J gene, D gene, clone size, CDR3 protein, CDR3 DNA. A D gene is named only where the DNA matches it firmly. For some rows the clone size is stated as once, few or many, or as a class when expanded; others skip it.

TRBV7-2	TRBJ2-1	-	few	CASSPRYNEQFF	TGTGCCAGCAGCCCTCGATACAATGAGCAGTTCTTC
TRBV7-2	TRBJ1-2	TRBD1	-	CASSPGTGPFGYTF	TGTGCCAGCAGCCCAGGGACAGGTCCCTTCGGCTACACCTTC
TRBV19	TRBJ2-5	-	-	CASSIQVRETQYF	TGTGCCAGTAGTATACAAGTAAGGGAGACCCAGTACTTC
TRBV25-1	TRBJ2-5	TRBD1	many	CASAGTGGVETQYF	TGTGCCAGCGCGGGGACAGGGGGCGTGGAGACCCAGTACTTC
TRBV2	TRBJ1-1	TRBD1	-	CASRLQGREAFF	TGTGCCAGCAGGTTACAGGGGCGTGAAGCTTTCTTT
TRBV14	TRBJ1-2	TRBD1	-	CASSQLGQGGKTF	TGTGCCAGCAGCCAACTCGGACAGGGTGGGAAGACCTTC
TRBV21-1	TRBJ2-1	-	-	CASSKGRGGPLNEQFF	TGTGCCAGCAGCAAAGGAAGGGGCGGGCCCCTCAATGAGCAGTTCTTC
TRBV6-6	TRBJ1-1	-	-	CASSYLIGVGAFF	TGTGCCAGCAGTTACTTGATCGGCGTGGGTGCTTTCTTT
TRBV5-1	TRBJ2-1	TRBD2	few	CASSLAASGTSGPSSYNEQFF	TGCGCCAGCAGCTTGGCCGCTTCCGGGACTAGCGGGCCGAGCTCCTACAATGAGCAGTTCTTC
TRBV7-9	TRBJ1-5	-	-	CASSHGQKGQPQHF	TGTGCCAGCAGCCACGGGCAGAAGGGTCAGCCCCAGCATTTT
TRBV10-3	TRBJ1-5	-	-	CAISESDGDSNQPQHF	TGTGCCATCAGTGAGTCGGACGGCGATAGCAATCAGCCCCAGCATTTT
TRBV5-1	TRBJ1-6	-	-	CASRQNSPLHF	TGCGCCAGCAGACAGAATTCACCCCTCCACTTT
TRBV29-1	TRBJ2-5	TRBD1	few	CSVSGTGGYQETQYF	TGCAGCGTTTCTGGGACAGGGGGCTACCAAGAGACCCAGTACTTC
TRBV11-2	TRBJ2-5	-	-	CASSSPGETQYF	TGTGCCAGCAGCTCCCCGGGAGAGACCCAGTACTTC
TRBV29-1	TRBJ2-3	-	-	CSVEPSSDTQYF	TGCAGCGTTGAGCCTAGCTCAGATACGCAGTATTTT
TRBV4-1	TRBJ1-4	-	few	CASSQDGVRQGPEKLFF	TGCGCCAGCAGCCAAGATGGGGTTAGGCAGGGCCCAGAAAAACTGTTTTTT
TRBV6-6	TRBJ1-6	-	few	CASRMSLAGISPLHF	TGTGCCAGCCGGATGTCCCTGGCGGGCATTTCACCCCTCCACTTT
TRBV28	TRBJ1-5	-	few	CASSLWAAASNQPQHF	TGTGCCAGCAGTTTATGGGCAGCAGCCAGCAATCAGCCCCAGCATTTT
TRBV13	TRBJ2-1	-	few	CASSLDYNEQFF	TGTGCCAGCAGCTTAGACTACAATGAGCAGTTCTTC
TRBV6-5	TRBJ2-5	-	few	CASSYPLKETQYF	TGTGCCAGCAGTTACCCCCTAAAAGAGACCCAGTACTTC
TRBV7-9	TRBJ2-1	-	few	CASSPRPGLENNEQFF	TGTGCCAGCAGCCCCCGACCGGGATTGGAAAACAATGAGCAGTTCTTC
TRBV15	TRBJ1-5	-	-	CATSSESNQPQHF	TGTGCCACCAGCAGCGAAAGCAATCAGCCCCAGCATTTT
TRBV25-1	TRBJ1-6	-	-	CASSDKTVYNSPLHF	TGTGCCAGCAGTGACAAAACAGTCTATAATTCACCCCTCCACTTT
TRBV7-9	TRBJ1-1	-	-	CASSSPPGVTEAFF	TGTGCCAGCAGCTCCCCGCCGGGGGTCACTGAAGCTTTCTTT
TRBV7-8	TRBJ2-6	-	-	CASSWAGASSGANVLTF	TGTGCCAGCTCCTGGGCGGGGGCCTCCTCTGGGGCCAACGTCCTGACTTTC